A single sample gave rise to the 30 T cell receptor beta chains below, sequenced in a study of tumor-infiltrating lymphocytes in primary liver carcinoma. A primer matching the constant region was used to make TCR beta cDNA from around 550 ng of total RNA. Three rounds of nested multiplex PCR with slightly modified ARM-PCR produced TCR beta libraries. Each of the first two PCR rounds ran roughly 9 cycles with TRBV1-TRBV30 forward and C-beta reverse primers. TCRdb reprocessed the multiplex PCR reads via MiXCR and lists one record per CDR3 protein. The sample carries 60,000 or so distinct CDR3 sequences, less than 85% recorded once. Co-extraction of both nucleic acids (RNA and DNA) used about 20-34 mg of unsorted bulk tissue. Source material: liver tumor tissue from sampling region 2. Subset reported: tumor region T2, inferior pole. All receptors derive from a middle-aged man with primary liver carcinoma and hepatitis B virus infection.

CDR3 nucleotide sequence: TGTGCCAACACTTATCTAGCGGGCTATCCCAATGAGCAGTTCTTC. It translates to CANTYLAGYPNEQFF. The chain joins TRBV6-2 or TRBV6-3 to TRBJ2-1; 8 bases map to TRBD2. The trim removed 10 bases at V and 6 bases at J, leaving 14 bases unmatched. CDR3 length: 15 amino acids. Germline assignment: CDR1 MNHEY and CDR2 SVGEGT.

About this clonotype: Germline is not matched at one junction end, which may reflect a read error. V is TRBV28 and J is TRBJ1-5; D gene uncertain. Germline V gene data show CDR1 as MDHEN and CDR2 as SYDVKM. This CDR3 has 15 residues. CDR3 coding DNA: TGTGCCAGCAGTTTATCTTGGGTGCGCAATCAGCCCCGGCATTTC. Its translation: CASSLSWVRNQPRHF.

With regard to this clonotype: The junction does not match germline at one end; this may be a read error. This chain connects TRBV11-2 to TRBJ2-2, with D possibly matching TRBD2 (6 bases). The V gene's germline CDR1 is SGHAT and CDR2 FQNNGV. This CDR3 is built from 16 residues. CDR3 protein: CAISGLRSANTGELFF. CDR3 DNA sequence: TGTGCCATCAGCGGGCTTAGGAGCGCGAACACCGGGGAACTGTTTTTT.

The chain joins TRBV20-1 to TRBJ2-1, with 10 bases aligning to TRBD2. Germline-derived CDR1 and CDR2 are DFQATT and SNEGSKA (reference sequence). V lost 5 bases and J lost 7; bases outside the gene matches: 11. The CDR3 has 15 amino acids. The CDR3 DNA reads TGCAGTGCTGTATCTAGCGGGAGTCATTGTAATGAGCAGTTCTTC. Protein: CSAVSSGSHCNEQFF.

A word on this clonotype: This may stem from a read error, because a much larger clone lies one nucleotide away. CDR3 nucleotide sequence: TGTGCCAGCAGCCCCTCCCTCGGGACAGGAGAACTCTACAATGAGCAGTTCTTC. It encodes CASSPSLGTGELYNEQFF. The chain links TRBV28 to TRBJ2-1, with TRBD1 matching 8 bases. The germline V gene encodes CDR1 MDHEN and CDR2 SYDVKM. V was pared by 6 bases and J by 3 bases, with 16 bases of the junction left unmatched. The CDR3 spans 18 residues. Variable domain in full (rest from reference TRBV28 and TRBJ2-1): DVKVTQSSRYLVKRTGEKVFLECVQDMDHENMFWYRQDPGLGLRLIYFSYDVKMKEKGDIPEGYSVSREKKERFSLILESASTNQTSMYLCASSPSLGTGELYNEQFFGPGTRLTVL.

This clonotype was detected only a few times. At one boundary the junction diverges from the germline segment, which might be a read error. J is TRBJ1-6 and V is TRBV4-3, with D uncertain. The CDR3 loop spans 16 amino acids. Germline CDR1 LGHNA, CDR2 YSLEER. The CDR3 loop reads CASSQAQTVDNSALHF. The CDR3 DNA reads TGCGCCAGCAGCCAAGCACAAACCGTCGATAATTCAGCCCTCCACTTT.

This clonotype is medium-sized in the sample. This CDR3 reads CASSWNRDTEQFF. CDR3 DNA: TGTGCCAGCAGCTGGAACAGGGACACTGAGCAGTTCTTC. V and J are TRBV11-3 and TRBJ2-1; a weak D match, TRBD1 (6 bases). CDR1 and CDR2 from the germline V gene are SGHNT and YENEEA. The CDR3 runs to 13 residues. Between the trimmed V and J ends, which lost 4 bases and 9 bases, there was a span of 13 bases.

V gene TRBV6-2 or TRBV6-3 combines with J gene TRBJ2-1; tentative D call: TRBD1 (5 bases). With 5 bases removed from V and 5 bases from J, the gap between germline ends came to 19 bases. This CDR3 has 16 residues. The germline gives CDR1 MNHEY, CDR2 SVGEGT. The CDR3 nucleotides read TGTGCCAGCAGTCCCTGGGGCAGCTGGAAGGACAATGAGCAGTTCTTC. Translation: CASSPWGSWKDNEQFF.

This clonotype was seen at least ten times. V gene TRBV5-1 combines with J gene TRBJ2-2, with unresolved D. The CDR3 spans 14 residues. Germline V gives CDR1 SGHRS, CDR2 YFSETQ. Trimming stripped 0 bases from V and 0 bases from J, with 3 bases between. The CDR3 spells CASSLDTNTGELFF. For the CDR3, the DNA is TGCGCCAGCAGCTTGGACACGAACACCGGGGAGCTGTTTTTT.

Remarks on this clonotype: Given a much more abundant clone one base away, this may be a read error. The CDR3 DNA reads TGCGCCAGCAGCCTTGGCCGAGGGGATTCACCCCCCCACTTT. Protein product: CASSLGRGDSPPHF. The chain couples TRBV4-3 to TRBJ1-6, with a tentative D call TRBD1 (5 bases). CDR1 is LGHNA and CDR2 is YSLEER in the germline V gene. CDR3 length: 14 amino acids.

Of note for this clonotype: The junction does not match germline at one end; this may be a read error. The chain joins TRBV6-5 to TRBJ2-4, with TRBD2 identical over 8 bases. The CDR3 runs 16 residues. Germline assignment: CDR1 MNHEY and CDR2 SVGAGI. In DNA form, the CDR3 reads TGTGCCGGCAGTTACGGGGGGGGATTAGCCAAAAACATTAAGTACTTC. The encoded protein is CAGSYGGGLAKNIKYF.

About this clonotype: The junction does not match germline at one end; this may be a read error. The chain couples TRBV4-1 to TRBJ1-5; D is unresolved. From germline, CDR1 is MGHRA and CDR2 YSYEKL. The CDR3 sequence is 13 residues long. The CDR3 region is CVSSQDNNQPQHF. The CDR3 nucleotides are TGCGTCAGCAGCCAAGACAACAATCAGCCTCAGCATTTT.

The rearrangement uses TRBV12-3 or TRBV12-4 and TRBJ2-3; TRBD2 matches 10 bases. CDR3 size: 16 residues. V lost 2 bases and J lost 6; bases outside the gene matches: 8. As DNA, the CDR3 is TGTGCCAGCAGTTTATGGCTTGGGACTAGCGATGATACGCAGTATTTT. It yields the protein CASSLWLGTSDDTQYF.

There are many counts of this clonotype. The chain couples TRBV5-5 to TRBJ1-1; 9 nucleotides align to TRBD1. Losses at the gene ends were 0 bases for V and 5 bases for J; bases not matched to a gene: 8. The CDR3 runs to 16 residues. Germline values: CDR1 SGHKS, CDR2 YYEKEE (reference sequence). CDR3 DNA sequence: TGTGCCAGCAGCTTGGCCGCGGGGACAGGGAGGACTGAAGCTTTCTTT. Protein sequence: CASSLAAGTGRTEAFF.

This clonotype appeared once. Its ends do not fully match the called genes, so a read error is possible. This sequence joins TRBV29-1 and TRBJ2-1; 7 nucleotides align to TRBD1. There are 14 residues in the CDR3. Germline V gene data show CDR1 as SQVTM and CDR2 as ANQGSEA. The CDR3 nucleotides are TGCAGCGTTGTGGGGACAGTGACATACAGTGAGCAGTTCTTC. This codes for CSVVGTVTYSEQFF.

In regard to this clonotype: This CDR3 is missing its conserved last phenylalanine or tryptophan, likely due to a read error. The DNA of the CDR3 is TGTGCTAGCTCCCTCGGCGCAGAGCAGTACCTC. The encoded protein is CASSLGAEQYL. V usage is TRBV12-3 or TRBV12-4 and J usage is TRBJ2-7; D uncertain. CDR3 length: 11 residues.

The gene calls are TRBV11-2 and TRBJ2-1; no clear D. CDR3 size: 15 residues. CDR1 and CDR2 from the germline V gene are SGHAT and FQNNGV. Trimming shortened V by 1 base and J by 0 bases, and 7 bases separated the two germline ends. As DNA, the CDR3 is TGTGCCAGCAGCTTAGTCCTCCTCTCCTACAATGAGCAGTTCTTC. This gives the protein CASSLVLLSYNEQFF. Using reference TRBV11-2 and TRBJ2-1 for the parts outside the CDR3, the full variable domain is EAGVAQSPRYKIIEKRQSVAFWCNPISGHATLYWYQQILGQGPKLLIQFQNNGVVDDSQLPKDRFSAERLKGVDSTLKIQPAKLEDSAVYLCASSLVLLSYNEQFFGPGTRLTVL.

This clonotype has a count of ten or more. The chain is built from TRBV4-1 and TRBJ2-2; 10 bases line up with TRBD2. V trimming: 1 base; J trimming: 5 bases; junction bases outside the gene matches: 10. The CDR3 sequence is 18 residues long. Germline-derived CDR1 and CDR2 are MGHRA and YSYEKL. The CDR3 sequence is CASSQGASGRLGTGELFF. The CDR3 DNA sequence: TGCGCCAGCAGCCAAGGGGCTAGCGGGAGATTGGGGACCGGGGAGCTGTTTTTT.

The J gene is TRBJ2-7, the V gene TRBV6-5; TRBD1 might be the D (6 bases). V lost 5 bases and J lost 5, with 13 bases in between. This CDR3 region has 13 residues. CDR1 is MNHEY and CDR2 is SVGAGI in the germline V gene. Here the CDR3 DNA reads TGTGCCAGCAGTGACGAGGGGGACCACGAGCAGTACTTC. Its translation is CASSDEGDHEQYF.

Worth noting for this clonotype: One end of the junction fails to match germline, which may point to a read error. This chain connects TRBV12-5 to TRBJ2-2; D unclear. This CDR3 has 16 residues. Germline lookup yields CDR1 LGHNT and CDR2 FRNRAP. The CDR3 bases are TGTGCTAGTGGTGTGGAGCTGGTATCAGGCACCGAGGAGCTGTTTTTT. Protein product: CASGVELVSGTEELFF.

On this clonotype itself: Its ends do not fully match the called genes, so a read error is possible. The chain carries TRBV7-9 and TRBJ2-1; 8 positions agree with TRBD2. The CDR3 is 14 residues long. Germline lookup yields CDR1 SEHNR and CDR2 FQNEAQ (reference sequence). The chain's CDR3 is CASSRPGSGNEQLF. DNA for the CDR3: TGTGCCAGCAGCAGACCTGGTAGCGGGAATGAGCAGCTCTTC.

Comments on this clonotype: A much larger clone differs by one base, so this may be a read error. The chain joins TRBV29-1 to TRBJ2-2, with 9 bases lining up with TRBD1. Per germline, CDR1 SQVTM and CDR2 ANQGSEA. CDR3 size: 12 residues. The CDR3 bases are TGCAGCGGTGGACAGGGGTCCGGGGAGCTGTTATTT. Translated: CSGGQGSGELLF.

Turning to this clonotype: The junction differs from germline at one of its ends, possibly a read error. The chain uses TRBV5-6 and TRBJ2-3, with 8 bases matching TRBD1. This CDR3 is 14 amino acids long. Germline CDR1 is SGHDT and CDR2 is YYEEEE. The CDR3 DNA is TGTACCAGCAGCTTGCAGGGGGCAACAGATACGCAGTATTTT. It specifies CTSSLQGATDTQYF.

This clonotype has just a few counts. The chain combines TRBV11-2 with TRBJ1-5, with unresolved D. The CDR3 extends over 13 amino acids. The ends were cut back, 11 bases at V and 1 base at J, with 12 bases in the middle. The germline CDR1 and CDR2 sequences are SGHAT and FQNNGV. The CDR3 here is CACLSQSNQPQHF. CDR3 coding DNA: TGTGCCTGTTTGAGTCAGAGCAATCAGCCCCAGCATTTT.

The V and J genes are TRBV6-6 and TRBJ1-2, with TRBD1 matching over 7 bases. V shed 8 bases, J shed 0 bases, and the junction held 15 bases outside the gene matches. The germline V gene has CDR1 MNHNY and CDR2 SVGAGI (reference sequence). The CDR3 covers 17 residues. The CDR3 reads CASGGGPGTASNYGYTF. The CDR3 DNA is TGTGCCAGCGGTGGGGGCCCTGGGACAGCTTCTAACTATGGCTACACCTTC.

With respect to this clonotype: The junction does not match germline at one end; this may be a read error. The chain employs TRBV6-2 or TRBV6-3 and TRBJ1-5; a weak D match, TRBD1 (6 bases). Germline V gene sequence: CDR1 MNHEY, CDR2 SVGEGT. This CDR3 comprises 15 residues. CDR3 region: CASTLDSYSNQPHHF. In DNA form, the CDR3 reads TGTGCCAGCACTTTGGACAGTTATAGTAATCAGCCCCACCATTTT.

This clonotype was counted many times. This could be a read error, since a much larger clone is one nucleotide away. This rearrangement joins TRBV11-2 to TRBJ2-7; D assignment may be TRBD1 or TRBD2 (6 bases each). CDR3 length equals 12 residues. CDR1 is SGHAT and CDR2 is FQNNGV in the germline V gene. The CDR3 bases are TGTGCCAGCAGTCCCGGGGGCTACGTGCAGTACTTC. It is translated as CASSPGGYVQYF.

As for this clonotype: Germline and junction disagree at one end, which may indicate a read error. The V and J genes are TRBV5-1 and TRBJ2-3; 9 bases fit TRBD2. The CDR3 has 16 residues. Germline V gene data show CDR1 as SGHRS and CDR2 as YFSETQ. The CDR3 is CAGSLGAGGWGDTQYF. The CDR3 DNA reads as TGCGCCGGCAGTTTGGGAGCGGGGGGTTGGGGAGATACGCAGTATTTT. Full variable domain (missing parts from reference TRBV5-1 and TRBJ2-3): KAGVTQTPRYLIKTRGQQVTLSCSPISGHRSVSWYQQTPGQGLQFLFEYFSETQRNKGNFPGRFSGRQFSNSRSEMNVSTLELGDSALYLCAGSLGAGGWGDTQYFGPGTRLTVL.

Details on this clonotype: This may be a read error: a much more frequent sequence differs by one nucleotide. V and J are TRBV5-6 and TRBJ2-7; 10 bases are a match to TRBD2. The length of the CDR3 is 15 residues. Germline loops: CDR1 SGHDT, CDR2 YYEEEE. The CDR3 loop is CAGSSLAGRPYEQYF. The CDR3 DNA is TGTGCCGGCAGCTCACTAGCGGGAAGGCCCTACGAGCAGTACTTC.

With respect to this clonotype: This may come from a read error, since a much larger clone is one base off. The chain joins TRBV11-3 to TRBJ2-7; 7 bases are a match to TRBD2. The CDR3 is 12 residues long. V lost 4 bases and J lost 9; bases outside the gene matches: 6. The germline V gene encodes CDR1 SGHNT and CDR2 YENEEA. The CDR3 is CASSSQWGGQYF. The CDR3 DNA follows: TGTGCCAGCAGCTCCCAATGGGGGGGGCAGTACTTC.